This is a list of T cell receptor beta chains from one sample in a study of identical twins. TCRdb processed the 5' RACE reads anew with MiXCR; each CDR3 protein has one entry. Among about 1.7 million distinct CDR3 sequences listed, less than 35% were seen once. Sequencing was done on a sample of cord blood. These receptors all come from a newborn girl in good health. The CDR3 runs from the conserved cysteine through the conserved F or W. The D gene is left open where the match is weak. Clone size, where shown, is once, few, many, or a class for clones that have expanded.

v_call	clone_size	d_call	j_call	cdr3_nt	cdr3_aa
TRBV28	few	NA	TRBJ1-2	TGTGCCAGCAGGCCCGGGACTGCCAAATCCTATGGCTACACCTTC	CASRPGTAKSYGYTF
TRBV5-6	NA	TRBD2	TRBJ2-5	TGTGCCAGCAGCTTGGTCTGGACTAGCGGGAGTAATGAGCAGTACTTC	CASSLVWTSGSNEQYF
TRBV3-1	NA	TRBD1	TRBJ1-1	TGCGCCAGCAGCCAAATTACTCTCAACAGGGGTCGCACTGAAGCTTTCTTT	CASSQITLNRGRTEAFF
TRBV6-4	few	NA	TRBJ2-4	TGTGCCAGCAGTGACCCTGCAGCAAGAACTGAGGGTGATGAGCAGTACTTC	CASSDPAARTEGDEQYF
TRBV3-1	few	NA	TRBJ2-1	TGTGCCAGCAGCCAACTGCCCAATGAGCAGTTCTTC	CASSQLPNEQFF
TRBV6-5	many	NA	TRBJ2-3	TGTGCCAGCAGTTATTCACCAGCGGAGACAGATACGCAGTATTTT	CASSYSPAETDTQYF
TRBV20-1	NA	TRBD2	TRBJ2-3	TGCAGTGCTCAGGGACTAGCGGGGGGCAGCACAGATACGCAGTATTTT	CSAQGLAGGSTDTQYF
TRBV14	few	NA	TRBJ1-4	TGTGCCAGCAGCCAAGCCCACGGGGGAGCTAATGAAAAACTGTTTTTT	CASSQAHGGANEKLFF
TRBV28	NA	NA	TRBJ1-5	TGTGCCAGCAGTTTCCGGGGGACAAAGCATAGCAATCAGCCCCAGCATTTT	CASSFRGTKHSNQPQHF
TRBV29-1	many	NA	TRBJ2-7	TGCAGCGGCTTGGACGGGAGCTCCTACGAGCAGTACTTC	CSGLDGSSYEQYF
TRBV7-9	NA	TRBD1	TRBJ2-7	TGTGCCAGCAGCGGGACAGGGTTTCGCTACGAGCAGTACTTC	CASSGTGFRYEQYF
TRBV5-5	NA	NA	TRBJ1-5	TGTGCCAGCAGCTTGGCCCCGGCCTTCACTTTCAATCAGCCCCAGCATTTT	CASSLAPAFTFNQPQHF
TRBV29-1	few	NA	TRBJ2-7	TGCAGCGTTGAAGAAGCGGAGACCTACGAGCAGTACTTC	CSVEEAETYEQYF
TRBV12-3/TRBV12-4	NA	NA	TRBJ1-1	TGTGCCAGCAGTTTCCCCACAGGGATAGGGACTGAAGCTTTCTTT	CASSFPTGIGTEAFF
TRBV14	NA	NA	TRBJ1-1	TGTGCCAGCAGCCAACCCGGGACCTACACTGAAGCTTTCTTT	CASSQPGTYTEAFF
TRBV6-2/TRBV6-3	NA	TRBD1	TRBJ2-7	TGTGCCAGCGGTAGACAGGGGGTCGACTACGAGCAGTACTTC	CASGRQGVDYEQYF
TRBV20-1	NA	NA	TRBJ2-3	TGCAGTGCCCTACTTTTGGTACTCACAGATACGCAGTATTTT	CSALLLVLTDTQYF
TRBV20-1	few	NA	TRBJ2-7	TGCAGTGCCATGGACAAGGCCTACGAGCAGTACTTC	CSAMDKAYEQYF
TRBV4-1	few	NA	TRBJ1-6	TGCGCCAGCAGCCCAAGCCCCAATTATAATTCACCCCTCCACTTT	CASSPSPNYNSPLHF
TRBV4-1	few	NA	TRBJ1-5	TGCGCCAGCAGCCAACCTTCCAGGAATCAGCCCCAGCATTTT	CASSQPSRNQPQHF
TRBV6-5	few	TRBD1	TRBJ1-1	TGTGCCAGCAGGTGGACAGGGGAGAACACTGAAGCTTTCTTT	CASRWTGENTEAFF
TRBV4-2	few	NA	TRBJ2-3	TGTGCCAGCAGCCAAAGTCCCCGGGGGACTGGCACAGATACGCAGTATTTT	CASSQSPRGTGTDTQYF
TRBV12-3/TRBV12-4	many	NA	TRBJ2-5	TGTGCCAGCAGTCCCTCGCGGCAAGAGACCCAGTACTTC	CASSPSRQETQYF
TRBV7-2	few	NA	TRBJ1-6	TGTGCCAGCAGCCTTATGGGGCGCGGTAATTCACCCCTCCACTTT	CASSLMGRGNSPLHF
TRBV18	NA	NA	TRBJ1-1	TGTGCCAGCTCACCGCGGCAGTCTGAAGCTTTCTTT	CASSPRQSEAFF
TRBV27	NA	TRBD1	TRBJ2-7	TGTGCCTGCAGTTCCCGGACAGGGAAAGTATTGTCCTACGAGCAGTACTTC	CACSSRTGKVLSYEQYF
TRBV20-1	NA	NA	TRBJ2-5	TGCAGTGCTAGTCGCGGGGAGATCCAAGAGACCCAGTACTTC	CSASRGEIQETQYF
TRBV29-1	NA	TRBD1	TRBJ2-7	TGCAGCGCCGCGGACAGGGACGAGCAGTACTTC	CSAADRDEQYF
TRBV20-1	NA	NA	TRBJ2-1	TGCAGTGCTAGAGATGGGTCCCCCGGTTACAATGAGCAGTTCTTC	CSARDGSPGYNEQFF
TRBV20-1	NA	TRBD2	TRBJ2-1	TGCAGTGCTGGGAAGACTAGCGGGAGATACAATGAGCAGTTCTTC	CSAGKTSGRYNEQFF